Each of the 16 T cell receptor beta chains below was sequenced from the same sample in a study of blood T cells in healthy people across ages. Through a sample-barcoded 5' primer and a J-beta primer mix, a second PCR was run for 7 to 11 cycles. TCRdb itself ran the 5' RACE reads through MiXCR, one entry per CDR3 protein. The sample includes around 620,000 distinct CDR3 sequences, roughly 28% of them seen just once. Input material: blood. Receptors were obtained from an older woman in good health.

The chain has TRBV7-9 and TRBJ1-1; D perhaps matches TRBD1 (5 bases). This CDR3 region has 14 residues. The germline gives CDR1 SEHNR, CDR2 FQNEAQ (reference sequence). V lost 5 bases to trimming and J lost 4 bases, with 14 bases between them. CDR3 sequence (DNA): TGTGCCAGCAGCCCACGAGGGGCTACCACTGAAGCTTTCTTT. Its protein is CASSPRGATTEAFF. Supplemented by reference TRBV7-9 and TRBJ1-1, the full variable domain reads DTGVSQNPRHKITKRGQNVTFRCDPISEHNRLYWYRQTLGQGPEFLTYFQNEAQLEKSRLLSDRFSAERPKGSFSTLEIQRTEQGDSAMYLCASSPRGATTEAFFGQGTRLTVV.

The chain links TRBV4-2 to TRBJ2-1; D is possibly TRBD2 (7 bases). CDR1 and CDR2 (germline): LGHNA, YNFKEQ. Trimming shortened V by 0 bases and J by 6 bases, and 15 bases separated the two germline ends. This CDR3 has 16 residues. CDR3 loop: CASSQDRGGAFNEQFF. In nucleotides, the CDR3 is TGTGCCAGCAGCCAAGATAGGGGGGGAGCCTTCAATGAGCAGTTCTTC.

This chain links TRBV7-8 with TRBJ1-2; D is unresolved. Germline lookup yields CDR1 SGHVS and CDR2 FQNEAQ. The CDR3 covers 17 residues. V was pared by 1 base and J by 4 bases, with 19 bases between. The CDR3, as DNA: TGTGCCAGCAGCTTAGTATTTCGGGGATGGGAATTCTATGGCTACACCTTC. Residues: CASSLVFRGWEFYGYTF.

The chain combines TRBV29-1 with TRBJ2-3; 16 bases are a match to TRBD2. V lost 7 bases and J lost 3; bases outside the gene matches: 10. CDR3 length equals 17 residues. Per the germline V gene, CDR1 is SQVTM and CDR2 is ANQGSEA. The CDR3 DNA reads TGCAGCGCCGCAGGGACTAGCGGGGGGGCGAGAACAGATACGCAGTATTTT. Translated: CSAAGTSGGARTDTQYF.

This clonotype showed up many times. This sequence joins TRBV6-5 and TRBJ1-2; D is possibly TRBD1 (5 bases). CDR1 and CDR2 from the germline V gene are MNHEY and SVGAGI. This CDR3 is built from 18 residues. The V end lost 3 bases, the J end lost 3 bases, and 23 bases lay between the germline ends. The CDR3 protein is CASSYYASGTGDYYGYTF. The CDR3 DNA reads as TGTGCCAGCAGTTATTACGCCTCGGGGACCGGGGACTACTATGGCTACACCTTC.

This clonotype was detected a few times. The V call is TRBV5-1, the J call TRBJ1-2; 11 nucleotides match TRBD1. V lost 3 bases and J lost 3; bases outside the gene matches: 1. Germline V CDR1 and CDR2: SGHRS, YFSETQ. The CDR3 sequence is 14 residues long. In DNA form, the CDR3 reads TGCGCCAGCAGCTGGACAGGGGGCGACTATGGCTACACCTTC. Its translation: CASSWTGGDYGYTF.

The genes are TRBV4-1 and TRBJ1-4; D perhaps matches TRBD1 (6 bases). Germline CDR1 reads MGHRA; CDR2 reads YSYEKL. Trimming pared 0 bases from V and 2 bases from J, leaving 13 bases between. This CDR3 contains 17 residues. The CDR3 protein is CASSQDRGATTNEKLFF. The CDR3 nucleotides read TGCGCCAGCAGCCAAGATCGGGGGGCTACGACTAATGAAAAACTGTTTTTT.

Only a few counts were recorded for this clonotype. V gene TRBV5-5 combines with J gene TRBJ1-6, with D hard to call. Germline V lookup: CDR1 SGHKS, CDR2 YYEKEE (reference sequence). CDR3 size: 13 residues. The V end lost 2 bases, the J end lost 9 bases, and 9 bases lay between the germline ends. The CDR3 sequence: CASSFLRASPLHF. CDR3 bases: TGTGCCAGCAGCTTTCTGAGAGCTTCACCCCTCCACTTT.

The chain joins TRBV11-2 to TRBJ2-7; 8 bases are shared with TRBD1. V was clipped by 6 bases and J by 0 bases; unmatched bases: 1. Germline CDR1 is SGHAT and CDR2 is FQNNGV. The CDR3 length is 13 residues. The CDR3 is CASRQGDSYEQYF. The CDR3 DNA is TGTGCCAGCAGACAGGGGGACTCCTACGAGCAGTACTTC.

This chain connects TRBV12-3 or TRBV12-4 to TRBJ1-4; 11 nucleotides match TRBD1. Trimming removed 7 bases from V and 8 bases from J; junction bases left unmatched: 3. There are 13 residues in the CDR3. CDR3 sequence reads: CASKGTGGEKLFF. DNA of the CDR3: TGTGCCAGCAAGGGGACAGGGGGGGAAAAACTGTTTTTT.

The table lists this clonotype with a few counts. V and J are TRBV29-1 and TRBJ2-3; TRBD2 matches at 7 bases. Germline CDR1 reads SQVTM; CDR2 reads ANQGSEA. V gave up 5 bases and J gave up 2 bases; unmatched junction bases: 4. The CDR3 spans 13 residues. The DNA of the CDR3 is TGCAGCGTTTGCCGGGACTACACAGATACGCAGTATTTT. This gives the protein CSVCRDYTDTQYF.

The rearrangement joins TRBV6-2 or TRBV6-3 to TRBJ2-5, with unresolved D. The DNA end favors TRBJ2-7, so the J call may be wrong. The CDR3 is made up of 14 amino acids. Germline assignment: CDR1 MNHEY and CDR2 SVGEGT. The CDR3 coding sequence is TGTGCCAGCAGTTTCGGCCCCGAAAAAGCCGAGCAGTACTTC. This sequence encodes CASSFGPEKAEQYF.

The CDR3 nucleotides are TGCGCCAGCAGCCTCACAACCCGTGGACCCACCTCTGGGGCCAACGTCCTGACTTTC. Its protein product is CASSLTTRGPTSGANVLTF. V usage is TRBV5-1 and J usage is TRBJ2-6; D gene uncertain. This CDR3 has 19 amino acids. Germline assignment: CDR1 SGHRS and CDR2 YFSETQ. V dropped 4 bases and J dropped 0 bases, with 20 bases sitting between them.

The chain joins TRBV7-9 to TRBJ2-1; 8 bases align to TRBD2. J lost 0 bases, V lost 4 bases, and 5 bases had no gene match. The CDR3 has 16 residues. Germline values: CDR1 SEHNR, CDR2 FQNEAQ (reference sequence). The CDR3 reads CASSYSGASSYNEQFF. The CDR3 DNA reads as TGTGCCAGCAGCTATAGCGGGGCGAGCTCCTACAATGAGCAGTTCTTC.

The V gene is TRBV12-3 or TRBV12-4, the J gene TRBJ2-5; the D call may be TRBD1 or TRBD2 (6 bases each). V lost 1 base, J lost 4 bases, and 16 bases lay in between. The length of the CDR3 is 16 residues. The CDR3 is CASSLGGRGGSETQYF. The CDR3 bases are TGTGCCAGCAGTTTAGGGGGCAGGGGAGGATCAGAGACCCAGTACTTC.

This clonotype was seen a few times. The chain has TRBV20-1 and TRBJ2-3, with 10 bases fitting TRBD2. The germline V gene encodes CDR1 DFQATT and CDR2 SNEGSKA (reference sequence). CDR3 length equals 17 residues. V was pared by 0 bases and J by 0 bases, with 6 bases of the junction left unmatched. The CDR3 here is CSAREAGGPRSTDTQYF. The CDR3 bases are TGCAGTGCTAGAGAAGCGGGAGGGCCCCGAAGCACAGATACGCAGTATTTT.